This T cell receptor (beta chain) appears in the sequencing data of a study of T cells in localized non-small cell lung cancer. Findings and caveats of the study: Higher blood T cell density went with longer overall survival. Uninvolved adjacent lung had more T cell clonality than any other tissue, topping tumor. Adjacent lung tissue had a median roughly 62 of the top 100 clones found in the tumor. One tumor region alone was sequenced, and heterogeneity therefore remains possible.

Profiled with immunoSEQ multiplex PCR; TCRdb holds only in-frame clones, not every one. This sample has over a thousand clones, with around 20% found just once. This CDR3 is 15 amino acids long. With 7 bases clipped from V and 5 bases from J, the junction kept 10 bases outside the gene matches. Per the germline V gene, CDR1 is LNHDA and CDR2 is SQIVND (reference sequence). Points on this clone: Its antigen is undetermined.

The receptor's source is a woman between 35 and 75 years old with stage III lung adenocarcinoma. Sequenced material: normal lung tissue next to the tumor, taken before any cancer treatment. V is TRBV19 and J is TRBJ1-5; 8 bases fit TRBD1. The CDR3 DNA follows: TGTGCCAGTAAAGGGGCAGGGGGCCTTGATCAGCCCCAGCATTTT. Amino acids: CASKGAGGLDQPQHF.